This TCR beta chain appears in the sequencing data of a study of shared clonotypes between healthy human individuals. Between the trimmed V and J ends, which lost 2 bases and 0 bases, there was a span of 9 bases. This CDR3 is built from 15 residues. Germline CDR1 and CDR2: SGHRS and YFSETQ. Generated by immunoSEQ multiplex PCR, the TCRdb table keeps only in-frame clones and is missing some. This sample has some 2,500,000 clones, with 80% to 95% found just once. This chain joins TRBV5-1 and TRBJ1-5; D gene ambiguous. The sequence derives from a man younger than 35 in good health. Some clones in this sample may be carry-over from other donors' samples. Sequencing was carried out using naive CD4+ T cells from PBMCs. Regarding subset: CD45RA+ positively selected. CDR3 loop: CASSLDGNSNQPQHF. The CDR3 DNA reads TGCGCCAGCAGCTTAGACGGTAATAGCAATCAGCCCCAGCATTTT.